The 31 T cell receptor beta chains below all came from one sample that was sequenced in a study of T cell changes during pregnancy in multiple sclerosis. Profiling relied on immunoSEQ multiplex PCR, and the TCRdb table lists in-frame clones only, not all of them. In the table there are fewer than 75,000 clones, 90% to 95% of which are singletons. The material was CD8+ T cells from peripheral blood mononuclear cells, obtained before pregnancy. These receptors were collected from a female donor with multiple sclerosis, enrolled in a pregnancy study.

This clone turned up a few times. The rearrangement links TRBV4-1 to TRBJ1-1, with D perhaps TRBD1 (5 bases). Germline assignment: CDR1 MGHRA and CDR2 YSYEKL. Trimming took off 3 bases at V and 4 bases at J, with 9 bases between the two ends. The CDR3 has 13 amino acids. CDR3 DNA: TGCGCCAGCAGCCATCCGGGGGTCACTGAAGCTTTCTTT. Its translation is CASSHPGVTEAFF.

The chain employs TRBV10-1 and TRBJ2-3; 8 positions agree with TRBD2. CDR3 length: 15 amino acids. Germline V gene sequence: CDR1 WNHNN, CDR2 SYGVQD (reference sequence). The trim removed 3 bases at V and 0 bases at J, leaving 2 bases unmatched. The CDR3 here is CASSDAGGSTDTQYF. The CDR3 region has the DNA TGCGCCAGCAGTGATGCGGGGGGAAGCACAGATACGCAGTATTTT.

V gene TRBV19 combines with J gene TRBJ2-1, with TRBD2 identical over 9 bases. This CDR3 is 16 amino acids long. V lost 6 bases and J lost 8; bases outside the gene matches: 14. The germline gives CDR1 LNHDA, CDR2 SQIVND (reference sequence). The CDR3 nucleotides read TGTGCCAGTAGGCCTCTTTGGGGCGGGGGGGCCGATGAGCAGTTCTTC. Translation: CASRPLWGGGADEQFF.

This chain connects TRBV27 to TRBJ2-7; 9 nucleotides line up with TRBD1. Trimming at V came to 5 bases and at J to 7 bases, leaving 12 bases not matched to a gene. This CDR3 comprises 15 residues. In germline, CDR1 is MNHEY, CDR2 SMNVEV (reference sequence). This CDR3 reads CASSVKTGTGWEQYF. CDR3 bases: TGTGCCAGCAGTGTAAAAACCGGGACAGGGTGGGAGCAGTACTTC.

This clone has a single count. This rearrangement joins TRBV6-4 to TRBJ2-2; the D gene is possibly TRBD2 (6 bases). Looked up from germline, CDR1 is MRHNA and CDR2 is SNTAGT. V lost 0 bases and J lost 4, with 6 bases in between. This CDR3 comprises 14 residues. The CDR3 DNA sequence: TGTGCCAGCAGTGACTCGACTAGCACCGGGGAGCTGTTTTTT. Its translation: CASSDSTSTGELFF.

This chain joins TRBV19 and TRBJ2-7, with D maybe TRBD1 (5 bases). The V gene's germline CDR1 is LNHDA and CDR2 SQIVND (reference sequence). CDR3 size: 14 residues. The V gene lost 4 bases and the J gene lost 2 bases, with 12 bases spanning the gap. The CDR3 DNA follows: TGTGCCAGTAGTACGAGAGGACAAGCCTACGAGCAGTACTTC. Amino acids: CASSTRGQAYEQYF.

The V call is TRBV2, the J call TRBJ1-5; TRBD1 matches 10 bases. The junction had 6 bases not matched to a gene; V was cut back by 8 bases and J by 5 bases. The CDR3 loop spans 14 amino acids. The germline V gene encodes CDR1 SNHLY and CDR2 FYNNEI. CDR3 amino acids: CASSRGQGYQPQHF. The DNA for the CDR3 is TGTGCCAGCTCACGGGGACAGGGGTATCAGCCCCAGCATTTT.

The rearrangement joins TRBV27 to TRBJ2-1; 11 bases line up with TRBD1. The CDR3 loop spans 15 amino acids. Germline V gene sequence: CDR1 MNHEY, CDR2 SMNVEV (reference sequence). Losses at the gene ends were 2 bases for V and 6 bases for J; bases not matched to a gene: 3. CDR3 sequence: CASSLGTGGANEQFF. CDR3 in DNA: TGTGCCAGCAGTTTAGGGACAGGGGGAGCCAATGAGCAGTTCTTC.

This sequence joins TRBV18 and TRBJ1-1; D is unclear. Trimming removed 3 bases at V and 5 bases at J, with 13 bases between. The length of the CDR3 is 14 residues. The germline gives CDR1 KGHSH, CDR2 LQKENI. CDR3 DNA: TGTGCCAGCTCACCGGCGGCTCCTGGGACTGAAGCTTTCTTT. It yields the protein CASSPAAPGTEAFF.

The V and J genes are TRBV9 and TRBJ2-3, with D hard to call. Germline CDR1 and CDR2: SGDLS and YYNGEE. This CDR3 is built from 12 residues. V was shortened by 3 bases and J by 4 bases, with 6 bases between the two germline ends. For the CDR3, the DNA is TGTGCCAGCAGCGACCGGGCAGATACGCAGTATTTT. It encodes CASSDRADTQYF. Together with reference TRBV9 and TRBJ2-3, the CDR3 gives the full variable domain: DSGVTQTPKHLITATGQRVTLRCSPRSGDLSVYWYQQSLDQGLQFLIQYYNGEERAKGNILERFSAQQFPDLHSELNLSSLELGDSALYFCASSDRADTQYFGPGTRLTVL.

The sample holds one count of this clone. V is TRBV13 and J is TRBJ2-1; a possible D gene is TRBD2 (5 bases). The CDR3 is made up of 16 amino acids. CDR1 is PRHDT, CDR2 FYEKMQ, per germline (reference sequence). Trimming shortened V by 4 bases and J by 0 bases, and 13 bases separated the two germline ends. CDR3 protein: CASSSHRDSSYNEQFF. The CDR3 DNA reads TGTGCCAGCAGCTCTCACCGGGATAGCTCCTACAATGAGCAGTTCTTC.

This rearrangement joins TRBV14 to TRBJ1-1; 12 bases match TRBD1. CDR3 length: 16 residues. With V trimmed by 3 bases and J by 10 bases, 12 bases remained unmatched. The germline CDR1 and CDR2 sequences are SGHDN and FVKESK. The CDR3 DNA reads TGTGCCAGCAGCCATACCGGGACAGGGGGCCCCGGTAGAGCTTTCTTT. Its protein is CASSHTGTGGPGRAFF.

The chain combines TRBV10-2 with TRBJ1-5; maybe TRBD1 (5 bases). Germline CDR1 is WSHSY and CDR2 is SAAADI. V was shortened by 7 bases and J by 2 bases, with 12 bases between the two germline ends. CDR3 length equals 14 residues. Here the CDR3 reads CASTEGRGNQPQHF. CDR3 sequence (DNA): TGCGCCAGCACGGAGGGACGGGGCAATCAGCCCCAGCATTTT.

CDR3 sequence: CASSGGTYNEQFF. CDR3 bases: TGTGCCAGCTCCGGGGGAACCTACAATGAGCAGTTCTTC. The genes are TRBV9 and TRBJ2-1; weak D call: TRBD2 (6 bases). V lost 7 bases to trimming and J lost 2 bases, with 10 bases between them. This CDR3 region has 13 residues. Germline CDR1 SGDLS, CDR2 YYNGEE.

This clone was recorded many times. The V gene is TRBV6-4, the J gene TRBJ2-3, with 7 bases matching TRBD1. This CDR3 comprises 15 residues. In germline, CDR1 is MRHNA, CDR2 SNTAGT. Trimming cost V 3 bases and J 6 bases; bases outside gene matches: 9. The DNA of the CDR3 is TGTGCCAGCAGTGAGACAGGGACGGCGGTGGATACGCAGTATTTT. Protein: CASSETGTAVDTQYF.

This chain connects TRBV21-1 to TRBJ2-3; the DNA was not used to check the table's D call, TRBD1. TRBV21-1 is termed a pseudogene. This CDR3 contains 15 residues. CDR3: CASSKLVVGADTQYF. The CDR3 region has the DNA TGTGCCAGCAGCAAGTTAGTCGTGGGGGCGGATACGCAGTATTTT.

The chain employs TRBV6-1 and TRBJ1-6, with D unclear. CDR1 and CDR2 from the germline V gene are MNHNS and SASEGT. This CDR3 spans 13 amino acids. V lost 1 base and J 9 bases, leaving 7 bases between the germline ends. CDR3 loop: CASSEGSGSPLHF. For the CDR3, the DNA is TGTGCCAGCAGTGAAGGTAGCGGTTCACCCCTCCACTTT.

The chain carries TRBV30 and TRBJ2-2; possible D gene TRBD2, 6 bases. The V end lost 0 bases, the J end lost 7 bases, and 21 bases lay between the germline ends. The CDR3 is made up of 17 amino acids. Germline assignment: CDR1 GTSNPN and CDR2 SVGIG (reference sequence). The CDR3 loop is CAWSVDPAGGEIGELFF. CDR3 in DNA: TGTGCCTGGAGTGTAGATCCGGCCGGCGGGGAGATCGGGGAGCTGTTTTTT.

V and J are TRBV6-1 and TRBJ1-4; no firm D call. The CDR3 is 15 residues long. Germline assignment: CDR1 MNHNS and CDR2 SASEGT. V was pared by 3 bases and J by 0 bases, with 8 bases between. The CDR3 loop is CASSDSTATNEKLFF. The CDR3 bases are TGTGCCAGCAGTGACTCAACTGCAACTAATGAAAAACTGTTTTTT.

The rearrangement uses TRBV9 and TRBJ2-1, with unresolved D. The germline V gene has CDR1 SGDLS and CDR2 YYNGEE. The ends were cut back, 0 bases at V and 3 bases at J, with 16 bases in the middle. This CDR3 region has 17 residues. This CDR3 reads CASSVAAEFLNYNEQFF. DNA of the CDR3: TGTGCCAGCAGCGTAGCTGCAGAATTCCTTAACTACAATGAGCAGTTCTTC.

In its sample, this clone was seen once. The CDR3 region is CARAARTWNEKLFF. The CDR3 DNA reads as TGTGCCAGAGCGGCTCGGACCTGGAATGAAAAACTGTTTTTT. This rearrangement joins TRBV6-6 to TRBJ1-4; D not certain. V lost 9 bases, J lost 5 bases, and 16 bases lay in between. Germline lookup yields CDR1 MNHNY and CDR2 SVGAGI (reference sequence). The CDR3 covers 14 residues.

The chain joins TRBV13 to TRBJ2-5, with 13 positions matching TRBD2. The CDR3 consists of 18 residues. Germline CDR1 reads PRHDT; CDR2 reads FYEKMQ (reference sequence). V lost 5 bases, J lost 0 bases, and 9 bases stayed unmatched. In nucleotides, the CDR3 is TGTGCCAGCAGCACCACGACTAGCGGGGGGCCGTACCAAGAGACCCAGTACTTC. It encodes CASSTTTSGGPYQETQYF.

The chain has TRBV7-2 and TRBJ2-2; TRBD2 aligns across 11 bases. Per germline, CDR1 SGHTA and CDR2 FQGNSA. The CDR3 has 18 amino acids. The junction had 15 bases not matched to a gene; V was cut back by 5 bases and J by 7 bases. The CDR3 protein is CASSGTSLAGGHNGELFF. CDR3 coding DNA: TGTGCCAGCAGCGGAACCTCCTTAGCGGGGGGGCATAACGGGGAGCTGTTTTTT.

As to this clone: One junction end disagrees with the germline gene, perhaps due to a read error. The rearrangement joins TRBV6-1 to TRBJ2-1; TRBD1 agrees at 12 bases. Germline CDR1 is MNHNS and CDR2 is SASEGT. The CDR3 extends over 15 amino acids. In DNA, the CDR3 is TGTGCCATCAGTGCGGGACAGGGGGCATACAATGAGCAGTTCTTC. It encodes CAISAGQGAYNEQFF.

This clone is a singleton in its sample. J is TRBJ2-1 and V is TRBV11-2; 12 bases fit TRBD2. V trimming: 5 bases; J trimming: 3 bases; junction bases outside the gene matches: 14. The CDR3 runs to 19 residues. The germline gives CDR1 SGHAT, CDR2 FQNNGV. The chain's CDR3 is CASSPSGGLAGGLYNEQFF. The CDR3, as DNA: TGTGCCAGCAGCCCCTCGGGGGGACTAGCGGGTGGACTCTACAATGAGCAGTTCTTC.

This clone was counted once. The CDR3 bases are TGTGCCAGCAGCCCGGCCTTGGGGGCCCGTTTTCAGCCCCAGCATTTT. It translates to CASSPALGARFQPQHF. V and J are TRBV27 and TRBJ1-5; D possibly corresponds to TRBD1 (6 bases). CDR3 length equals 16 residues. V was cut by 6 bases and J by 6 bases, with 21 bases left in between. Germline V CDR1 and CDR2: MNHEY, SMNVEV (reference sequence).

The chain uses TRBV30 and TRBJ2-1, with 7 bases that match TRBD2. Germline trimming cut 4 bases from V and 2 bases from J; bases unmatched to any gene: 5. CDR3 length: 14 amino acids. Germline assignment: CDR1 GTSNPN and CDR2 SVGIG (reference sequence). Here the CDR3 DNA reads TGTGCCTGGAATTTAGCGGGCCCCTACAATGAGCAGTTCTTC. As protein: CAWNLAGPYNEQFF.

The chain is built from TRBV9 and TRBJ2-3; D possibly corresponds to TRBD2 (6 bases). Trimming cost V 0 bases and J 7 bases, with 18 bases left between them. Germline lookup yields CDR1 SGDLS and CDR2 YYNGEE. The CDR3 loop spans 16 amino acids. This CDR3 reads CASSVEGGEDRNTQYF. In DNA, the CDR3 is TGTGCCAGCAGCGTAGAGGGAGGAGAGGATCGTAATACGCAGTATTTT.

V is TRBV11-2 and J is TRBJ2-1; 7 bases agree with TRBD2. Germline V gene lookup returns CDR1 SGHAT and CDR2 FQNNGV. V was clipped by 3 bases and J by 7 bases; unmatched bases: 3. This CDR3 spans 13 amino acids. CDR3 residues: CASSFGGGNEQFF. In nucleotides, the CDR3 is TGTGCCAGCAGCTTCGGCGGGGGTAATGAGCAGTTCTTC.

This chain joins TRBV13 and TRBJ1-5; D ambiguous. V lost 3 bases and J 1 base, leaving 10 bases between the germline ends. The CDR3 sequence is 15 residues long. Germline CDR1 is PRHDT and CDR2 is FYEKMQ (reference sequence). CDR3 sequence reads: CASSFSQSSNQPQHF. In nucleotides, the CDR3 is TGTGCCAGCAGCTTTTCTCAGTCGAGCAATCAGCCCCAGCATTTT.

The chain links TRBV15 to TRBJ2-7; D ambiguous. Between the trimmed V and J ends, which lost 5 bases and 3 bases, there was a span of 8 bases. The CDR3 sequence is 12 residues long. CDR1 is LNHNV and CDR2 is YYDKDF in the germline V gene (reference sequence). CDR3 loop: CATSPTVYEQYF. CDR3 DNA sequence: TGTGCCACCAGCCCAACGGTCTACGAGCAGTACTTC.